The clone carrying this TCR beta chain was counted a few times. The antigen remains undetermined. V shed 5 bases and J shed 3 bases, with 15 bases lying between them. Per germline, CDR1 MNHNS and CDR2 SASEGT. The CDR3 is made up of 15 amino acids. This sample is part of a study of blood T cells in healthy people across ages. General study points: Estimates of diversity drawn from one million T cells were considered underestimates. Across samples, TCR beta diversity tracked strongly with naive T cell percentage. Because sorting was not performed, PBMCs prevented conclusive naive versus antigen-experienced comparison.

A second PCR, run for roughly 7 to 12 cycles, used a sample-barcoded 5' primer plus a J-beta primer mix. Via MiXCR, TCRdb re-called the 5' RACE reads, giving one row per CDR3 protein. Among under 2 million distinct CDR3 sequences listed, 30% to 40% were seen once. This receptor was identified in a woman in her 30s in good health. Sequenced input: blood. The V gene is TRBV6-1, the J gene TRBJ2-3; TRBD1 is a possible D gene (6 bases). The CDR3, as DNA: TGTGCCAGCAGTACCGGGACACAAAGAACAGATACGCAGTATTTT. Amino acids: CASSTGTQRTDTQYF.